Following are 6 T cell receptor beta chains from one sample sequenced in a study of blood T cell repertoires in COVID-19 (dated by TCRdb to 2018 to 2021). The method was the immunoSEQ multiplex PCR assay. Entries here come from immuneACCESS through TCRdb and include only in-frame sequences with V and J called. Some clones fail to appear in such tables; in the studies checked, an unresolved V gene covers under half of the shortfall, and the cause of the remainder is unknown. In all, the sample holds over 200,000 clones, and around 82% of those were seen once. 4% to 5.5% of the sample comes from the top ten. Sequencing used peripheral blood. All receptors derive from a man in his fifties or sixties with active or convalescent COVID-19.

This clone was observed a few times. This CDR3 reads CASSPPLRAGGTDTQYF. Written as DNA, the CDR3 is TGTGCCAGCAGCCCCCCCCTAAGAGCGGGGGGCACAGATACGCAGTATTTT. The chain has TRBV7-8 and TRBJ2-3, with TRBD2 matching 8 bases. The CDR3 extends over 17 amino acids. V gave up 5 bases and J gave up 1 base; unmatched junction bases: 11. Germline V gene lookup returns CDR1 SGHVS and CDR2 FQNEAQ.

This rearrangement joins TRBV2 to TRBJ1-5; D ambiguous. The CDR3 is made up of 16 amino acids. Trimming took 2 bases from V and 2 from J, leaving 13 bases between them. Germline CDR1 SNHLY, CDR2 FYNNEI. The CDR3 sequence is CASSERRGVGNQPQHF. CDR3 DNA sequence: TGTGCCAGCAGTGAACGGCGGGGAGTGGGCAATCAGCCCCAGCATTTT.

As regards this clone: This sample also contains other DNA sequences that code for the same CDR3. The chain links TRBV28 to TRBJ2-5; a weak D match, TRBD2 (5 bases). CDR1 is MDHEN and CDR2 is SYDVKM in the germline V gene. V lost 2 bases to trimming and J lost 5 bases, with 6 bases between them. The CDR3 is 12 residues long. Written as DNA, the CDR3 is TGTGCCAGCAGTTTAAGAGGGGAGACCCAGTACTTC. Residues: CASSLRGETQYF.

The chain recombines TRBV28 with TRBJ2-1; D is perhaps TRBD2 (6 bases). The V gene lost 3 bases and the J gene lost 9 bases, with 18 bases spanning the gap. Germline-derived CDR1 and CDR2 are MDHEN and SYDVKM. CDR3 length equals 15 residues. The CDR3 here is CASSFVGGLDTEQFF. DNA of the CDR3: TGTGCCAGCAGTTTCGTCGGAGGGTTGGATACTGAGCAGTTCTTC.

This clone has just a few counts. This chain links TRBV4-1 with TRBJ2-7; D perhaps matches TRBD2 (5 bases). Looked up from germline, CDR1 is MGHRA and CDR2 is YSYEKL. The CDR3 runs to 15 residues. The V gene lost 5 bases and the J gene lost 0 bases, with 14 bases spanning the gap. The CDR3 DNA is TGCGCCAGCAGCTTAAGCGGTCCTAGCTCCTACGAGCAGTACTTC. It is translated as CASSLSGPSSYEQYF.

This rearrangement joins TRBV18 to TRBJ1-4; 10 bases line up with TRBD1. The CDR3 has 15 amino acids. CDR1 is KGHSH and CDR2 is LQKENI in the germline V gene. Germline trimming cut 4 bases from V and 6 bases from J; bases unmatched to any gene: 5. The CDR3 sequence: CASSLSTGGDEKLFF. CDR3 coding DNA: TGTGCCAGCTCACTCTCGACAGGGGGCGATGAAAAACTGTTTTTT.